This T cell receptor (beta chain) was documented in a study of HIV-infected patients and healthy controls. Whole-study results and caveats: In healthy controls, MAIT alpha CDR3s were common; in HIV+ repertoires, severely depleted.

Alpha and beta constant-region primers primed reverse transcription of about 500 ng RNA. Using multiplexing indices, alpha and beta chain libraries were generated apart by chain-specific third strand synthesis. TCRdb called the 5' RACE reads again in MiXCR, with one record for every CDR3 protein. The sample yields more than 15,000 distinct CDR3 sequences, 9% to 15% seen once. Whole blood was used without fractionation, so all unsorted peripheral T cells were included. Four of the ten uninfected healthy control donors were sampled twice, around three months apart. A note on this clonotype: What it binds is not known.

This sequence originates from an adult in good health. The sequencing input was blood.

This chain's CDR3 is CASSTRQGPVNEKLFF. The CDR3 nucleotides are TGTGCCAGCAGCACCCGACAGGGGCCCGTCAACGAAAAACTGTTTTTT. This chain joins TRBV5-4 and TRBJ1-4, with 8 bases matching TRBD1. The CDR3 has 16 amino acids. Trimming cost V 4 bases and J 8 bases; bases outside gene matches: 13. The germline gives CDR1 SGHNT, CDR2 YYREEE (reference sequence).